The present TCR beta chain was sequenced within a study of T-cell reconstitution after alpha-beta-depleted transplantation in children. Preparation of the TCRbeta library used unique molecular identifiers. TCRdb fed the PCR reads into MiXCR, producing one record per CDR3 protein. The table includes 600,000 to 700,000 distinct CDR3 sequences, around 16% detected once. This clonotype was detected many times. The CDR3 spans 12 residues. Looked up from germline, CDR1 is GTSNPN and CDR2 is SVGIG (reference sequence). Trimming at V came to 5 bases and at J to 8 bases, leaving 4 bases not matched to a gene. The sequence was collected from a human donor who donated a stem cell graft to a child with acute myeloid leukemia. The chain combines TRBV30 with TRBJ1-4; TRBD1 aligns across 8 bases. This material consisted of PBMCs from the stem cell graft donor, taken from the stem cell graft. CDR3 in amino acids: CAWGQGPEKLFF. Written as DNA, the CDR3 is TGTGCCTGGGGACAGGGTCCCGAAAAACTGTTTTTT.